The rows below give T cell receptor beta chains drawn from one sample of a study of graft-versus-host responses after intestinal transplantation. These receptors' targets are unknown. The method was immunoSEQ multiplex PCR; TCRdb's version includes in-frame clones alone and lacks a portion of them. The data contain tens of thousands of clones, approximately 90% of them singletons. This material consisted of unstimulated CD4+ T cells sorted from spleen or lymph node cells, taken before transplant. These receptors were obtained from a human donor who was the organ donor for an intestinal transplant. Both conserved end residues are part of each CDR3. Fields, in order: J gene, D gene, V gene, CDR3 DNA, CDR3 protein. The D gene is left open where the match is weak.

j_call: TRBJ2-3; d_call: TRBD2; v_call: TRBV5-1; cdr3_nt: TGCGCCAGCAGCTTGGATTGGGCGGGGGGGCCTGCAGATACGCAGTATTTT; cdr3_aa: CASSLDWAGGPADTQYF
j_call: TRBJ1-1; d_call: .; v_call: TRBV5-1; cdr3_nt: TGCGCCAGCAGCTTAACTAGGGGGTGGAGCACTGAAGCTTTCTTT; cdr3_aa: CASSLTRGWSTEAFF
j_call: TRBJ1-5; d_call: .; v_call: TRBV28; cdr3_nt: TGTGCCAGCAGTGCGCCTCAGGGGCGCAATCAGCCCCAGCATTTT; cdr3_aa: CASSAPQGRNQPQHF
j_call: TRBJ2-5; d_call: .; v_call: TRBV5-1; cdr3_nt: TGCGCCAGCAGCTTGGTTCCGCAACATCAGTACTTC; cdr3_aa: CASSLVPQHQYF
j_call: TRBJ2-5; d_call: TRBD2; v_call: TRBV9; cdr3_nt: TGTGCCAGCAGCGAAAAACCCACAGCTGGGGGGGGTTACCAAGAGACCCAGTACTTC; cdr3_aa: CASSEKPTAGGGYQETQYF
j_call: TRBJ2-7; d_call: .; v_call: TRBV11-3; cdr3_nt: TGTGCCAGCAGCTTAGCGGGAGCGGGCTCGCCTTACGAGCAGTACTTC; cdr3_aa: CASSLAGAGSPYEQYF
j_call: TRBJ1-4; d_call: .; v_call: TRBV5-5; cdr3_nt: TGTGCCAGCAGCTTTTCTTACAGACAGAATGAAAAACTGTTTTTT; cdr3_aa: CASSFSYRQNEKLFF
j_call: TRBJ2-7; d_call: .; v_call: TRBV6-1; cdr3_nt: TGTGCCAGCAGTGAAAACGGGGCCGGGGGGCGCTACGAGCAGTACTTC; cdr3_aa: CASSENGAGGRYEQYF
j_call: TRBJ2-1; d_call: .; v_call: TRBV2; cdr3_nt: TGTGCCAGCTCACGAACAAAGTTGACCTACAATGAGCAGTTCTTC; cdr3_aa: CASSRTKLTYNEQFF
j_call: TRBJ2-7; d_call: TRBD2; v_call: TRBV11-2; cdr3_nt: TGTGCCAGCAGCTTAGAGCCTAGCGGAGCCTACGAGCAGTACTTC; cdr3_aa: CASSLEPSGAYEQYF
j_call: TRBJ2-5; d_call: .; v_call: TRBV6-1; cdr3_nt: TGTGCCAGCGGTGGGAAGCGGTTTCCAGAGACCCAGTACTTC; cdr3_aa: CASGGKRFPETQYF
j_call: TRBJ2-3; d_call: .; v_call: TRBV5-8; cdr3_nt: TGTGCCAGCACAGAAGATACGCAGTATTTT; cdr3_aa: CASTEDTQYF
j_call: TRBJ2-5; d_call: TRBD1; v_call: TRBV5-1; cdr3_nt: TGCGCCAGCAGCTTCGTGGGACAGCAAGAGACCCAGTACTTC; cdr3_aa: CASSFVGQQETQYF
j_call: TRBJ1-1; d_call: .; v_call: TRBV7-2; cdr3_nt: TGTGCCAGCAGCCCCGGGATGAACACTGAAGCTTTCTTT; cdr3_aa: CASSPGMNTEAFF